This T cell receptor (beta chain) was sequenced in a study of identifying expanded T cells in peripheral blood. This CDR3 is built from 15 residues. Unmatched junction bases numbered 9, after V lost 6 bases and J lost 4 bases. CDR1 and CDR2 from the germline V gene are MDHEN and SYDVKM. The method was immunoSEQ multiplex PCR; TCRdb's version includes in-frame clones alone and lacks a portion of them. Of around 100,000 clones listed, over 80% were seen once; the top ten hold just over 5.5%. A word on this clone: Its specificity is not known.

Study-wide findings and caveats: Clone count variance between roughly 2-week samples rose with total template count. Technical replicates showed approximately 1.2 changed clones; approximately two weeks about 16.4; four weeks 19.

During the collection period, no donor immune events like infections were recorded. The clonotype originates from a person aged 18-69 years in good health. The source material was blood. This chain links TRBV28 with TRBJ1-2, with TRBD1 matching 9 bases. This chain's CDR3 is CASSSGGQGIYGYTF. The CDR3 nucleotides are TGTGCCAGCAGCTCGGGGGGACAGGGTATCTATGGCTACACCTTC.